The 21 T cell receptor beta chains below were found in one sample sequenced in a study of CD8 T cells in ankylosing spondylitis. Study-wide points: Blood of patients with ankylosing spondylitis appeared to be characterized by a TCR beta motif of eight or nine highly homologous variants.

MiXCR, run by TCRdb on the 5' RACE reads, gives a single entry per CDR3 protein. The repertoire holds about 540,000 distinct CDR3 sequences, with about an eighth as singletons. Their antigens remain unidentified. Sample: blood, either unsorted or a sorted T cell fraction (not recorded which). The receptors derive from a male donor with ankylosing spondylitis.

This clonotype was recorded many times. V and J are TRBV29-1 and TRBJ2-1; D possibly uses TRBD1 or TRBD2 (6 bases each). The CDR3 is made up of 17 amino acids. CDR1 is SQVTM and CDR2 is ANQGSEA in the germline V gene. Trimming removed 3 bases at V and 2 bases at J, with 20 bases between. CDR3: CSVEGGYRAGAYNEQFF. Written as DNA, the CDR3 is TGCAGCGTTGAGGGGGGTTACAGGGCAGGGGCCTACAATGAGCAGTTCTTC.

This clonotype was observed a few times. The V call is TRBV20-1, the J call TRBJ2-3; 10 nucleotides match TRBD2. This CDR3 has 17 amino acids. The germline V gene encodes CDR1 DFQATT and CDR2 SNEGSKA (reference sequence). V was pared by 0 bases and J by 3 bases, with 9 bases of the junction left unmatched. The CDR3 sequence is CSARDWASGRVTDTQYF. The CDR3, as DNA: TGCAGTGCTAGAGATTGGGCTAGCGGGAGAGTGACAGATACGCAGTATTTT.

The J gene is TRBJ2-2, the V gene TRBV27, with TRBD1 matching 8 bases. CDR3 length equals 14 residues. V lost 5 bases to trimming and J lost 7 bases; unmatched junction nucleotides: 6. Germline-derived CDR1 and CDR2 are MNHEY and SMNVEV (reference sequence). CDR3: CASSNGQGVGELFF. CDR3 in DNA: TGTGCCAGCAGTAACGGACAGGGCGTCGGGGAGCTGTTTTTT.

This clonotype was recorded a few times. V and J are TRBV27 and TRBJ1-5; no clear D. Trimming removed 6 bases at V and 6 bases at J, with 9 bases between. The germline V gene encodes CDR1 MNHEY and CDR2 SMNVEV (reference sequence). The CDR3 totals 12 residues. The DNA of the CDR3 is TGTGCCAGCAGGCTTCCAGGTCAGCCCCAGCATTTT. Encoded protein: CASRLPGQPQHF.

The CDR3: CASSVRDRGEQYV. The DNA of the CDR3 is TGTGCCAGCAGTGTTAGGGACAGGGGCGAGCAGTACGTC. This chain connects TRBV2 to TRBJ2-7; TRBD1 aligns across 10 bases. CDR1 is SNHLY and CDR2 is FYNNEI in the germline V gene. The CDR3 contains 13 residues. The V and J ends lost 4 bases and 6 bases, in that order; junction bases with no gene match: 3.

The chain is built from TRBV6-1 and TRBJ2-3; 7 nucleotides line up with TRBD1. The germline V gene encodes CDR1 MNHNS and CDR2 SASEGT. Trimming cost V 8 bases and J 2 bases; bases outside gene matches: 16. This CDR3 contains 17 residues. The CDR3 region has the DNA TGTGCCAGCTCAAGCCTGATAAGGGGGCCCGTCACAGATACGCAGTATTTT. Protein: CASSSLIRGPVTDTQYF.

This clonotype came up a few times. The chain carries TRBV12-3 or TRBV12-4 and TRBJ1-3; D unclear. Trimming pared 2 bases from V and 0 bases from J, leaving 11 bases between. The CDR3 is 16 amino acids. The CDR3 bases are TGTGCCAGCAGTTTAAGCGACGGATACTCTGGAAACACCATATATTTT. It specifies CASSLSDGYSGNTIYF.

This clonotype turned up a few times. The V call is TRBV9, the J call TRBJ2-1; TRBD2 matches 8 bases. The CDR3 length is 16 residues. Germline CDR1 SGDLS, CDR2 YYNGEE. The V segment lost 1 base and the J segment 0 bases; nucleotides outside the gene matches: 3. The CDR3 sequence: CASSVKAGGSYNEQFF. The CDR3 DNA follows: TGTGCCAGCAGCGTAAAGGCGGGAGGCTCCTACAATGAGCAGTTCTTC.

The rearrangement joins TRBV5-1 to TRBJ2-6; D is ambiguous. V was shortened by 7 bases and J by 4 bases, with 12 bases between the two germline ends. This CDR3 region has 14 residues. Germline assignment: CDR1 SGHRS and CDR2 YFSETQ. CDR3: CASLDPRGANVLTF. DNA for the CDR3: TGCGCCAGCCTGGACCCTCGCGGGGCCAACGTCCTGACTTTC.

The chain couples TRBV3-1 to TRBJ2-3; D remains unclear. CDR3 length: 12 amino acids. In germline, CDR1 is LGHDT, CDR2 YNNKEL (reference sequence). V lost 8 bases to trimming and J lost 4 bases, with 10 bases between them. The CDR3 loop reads CASSTESDTQYF. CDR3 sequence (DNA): TGTGCCAGCTCTACTGAATCAGATACGCAGTATTTT.

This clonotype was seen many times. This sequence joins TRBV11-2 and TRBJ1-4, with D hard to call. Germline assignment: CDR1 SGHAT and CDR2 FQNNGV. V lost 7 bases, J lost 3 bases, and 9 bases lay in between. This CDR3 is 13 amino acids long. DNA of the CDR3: TGTGCCAGCAACCAACTTCCTAATGAAAAACTGTTTTTT. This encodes CASNQLPNEKLFF.

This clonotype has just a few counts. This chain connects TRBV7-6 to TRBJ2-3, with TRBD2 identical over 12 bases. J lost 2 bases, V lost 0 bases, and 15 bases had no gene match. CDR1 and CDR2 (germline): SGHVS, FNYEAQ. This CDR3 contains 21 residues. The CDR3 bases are TGTGCCAGCAGCTTAGCGAATTCACTAACCGGGACTAGCGGGCACACAGATACGCAGTATTTT. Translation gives CASSLANSLTGTSGHTDTQYF.

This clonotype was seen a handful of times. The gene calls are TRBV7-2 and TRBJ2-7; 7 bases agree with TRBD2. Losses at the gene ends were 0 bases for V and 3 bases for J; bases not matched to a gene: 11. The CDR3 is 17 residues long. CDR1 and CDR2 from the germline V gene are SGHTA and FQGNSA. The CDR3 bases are TGTGCCAGCAGCTTAGCGCTAGGAGGTCTAGCGGTCTACGAGCAGTACTTC. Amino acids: CASSLALGGLAVYEQYF.

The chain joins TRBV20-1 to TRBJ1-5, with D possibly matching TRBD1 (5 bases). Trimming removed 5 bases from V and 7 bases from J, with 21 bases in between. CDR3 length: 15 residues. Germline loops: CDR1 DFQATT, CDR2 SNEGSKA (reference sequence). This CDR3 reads CSAQAGGRGGQPQHF. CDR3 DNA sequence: TGCAGTGCTCAGGCGGGGGGGAGGGGCGGACAGCCCCAGCATTTT.

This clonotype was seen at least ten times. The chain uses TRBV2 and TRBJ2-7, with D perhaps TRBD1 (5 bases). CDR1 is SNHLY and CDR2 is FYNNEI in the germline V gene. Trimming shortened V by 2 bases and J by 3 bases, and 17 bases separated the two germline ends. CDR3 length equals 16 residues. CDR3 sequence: CASSEKGLHQSYEQYV. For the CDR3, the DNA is TGTGCCAGCAGTGAAAAGGGGCTCCACCAGAGCTACGAGCAGTACGTC.

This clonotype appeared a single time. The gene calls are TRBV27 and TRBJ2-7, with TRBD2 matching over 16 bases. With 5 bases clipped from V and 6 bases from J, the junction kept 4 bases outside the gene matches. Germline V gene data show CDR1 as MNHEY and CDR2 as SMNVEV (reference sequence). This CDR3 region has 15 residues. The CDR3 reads CASSPGLAGGSEQYV. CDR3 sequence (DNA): TGTGCCAGCAGTCCGGGACTAGCGGGAGGGTCCGAGCAGTACGTC.

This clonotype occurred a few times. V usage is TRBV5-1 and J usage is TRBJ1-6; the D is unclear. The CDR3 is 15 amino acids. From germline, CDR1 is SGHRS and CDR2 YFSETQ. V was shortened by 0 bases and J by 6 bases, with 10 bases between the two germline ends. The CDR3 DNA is TGCGCCAGCAGCTTGGACCAGTCGGGTAATTCACCCCTCCACTTT. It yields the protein CASSLDQSGNSPLHF.

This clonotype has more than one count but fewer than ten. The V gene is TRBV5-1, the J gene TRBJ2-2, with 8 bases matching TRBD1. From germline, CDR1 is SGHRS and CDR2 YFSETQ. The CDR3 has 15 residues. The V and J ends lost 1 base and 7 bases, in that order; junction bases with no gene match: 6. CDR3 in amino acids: CASSLRQGANGELFF. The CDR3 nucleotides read TGCGCCAGCAGCTTGCGGCAGGGGGCGAACGGGGAGCTGTTTTTT.

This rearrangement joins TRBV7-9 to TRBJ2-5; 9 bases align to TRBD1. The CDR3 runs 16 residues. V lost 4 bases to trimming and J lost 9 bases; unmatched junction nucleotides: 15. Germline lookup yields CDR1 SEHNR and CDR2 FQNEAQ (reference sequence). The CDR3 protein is CASSSLQGALKRPQYF. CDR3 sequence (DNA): TGTGCCAGCAGCTCTCTACAGGGGGCCCTAAAGAGACCCCAGTACTTC.

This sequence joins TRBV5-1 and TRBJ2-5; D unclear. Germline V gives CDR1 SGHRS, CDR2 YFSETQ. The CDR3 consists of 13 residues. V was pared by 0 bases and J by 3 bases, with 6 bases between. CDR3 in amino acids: CASSLGVKETQYF. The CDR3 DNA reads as TGCGCCAGCAGCTTGGGGGTTAAAGAGACCCAGTACTTC.

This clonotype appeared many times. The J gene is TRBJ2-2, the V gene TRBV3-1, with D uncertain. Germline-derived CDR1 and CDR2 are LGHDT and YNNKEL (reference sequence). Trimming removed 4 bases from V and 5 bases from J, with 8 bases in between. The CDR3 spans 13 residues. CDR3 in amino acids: CASSPSLTGELFF. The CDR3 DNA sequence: TGTGCCAGCAGCCCGAGTTTGACCGGGGAGCTGTTTTTT.